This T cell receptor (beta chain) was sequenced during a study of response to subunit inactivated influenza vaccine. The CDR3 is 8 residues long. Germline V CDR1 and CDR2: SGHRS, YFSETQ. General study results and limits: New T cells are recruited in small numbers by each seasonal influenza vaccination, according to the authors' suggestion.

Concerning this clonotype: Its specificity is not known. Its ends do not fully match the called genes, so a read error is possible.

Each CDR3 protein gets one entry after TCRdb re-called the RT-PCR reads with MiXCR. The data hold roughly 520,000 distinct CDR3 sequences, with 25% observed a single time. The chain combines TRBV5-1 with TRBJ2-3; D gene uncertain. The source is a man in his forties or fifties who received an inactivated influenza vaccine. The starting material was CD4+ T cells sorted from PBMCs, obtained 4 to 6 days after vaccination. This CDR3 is CASSDRAF. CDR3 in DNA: TGCGCCAGCAGTGATCGGGCTTTT.